This TCR beta chain is from a study of T cells expressing NK-cell markers (dated by TCRdb to about 2020). With respect to the entire study: Three sorted T-cell subsets (CD3+CD56+NKG2C+, CD3+CD56+NKG2C- and CD3+CD56-NKG2C+) from several donors had their TCR beta-chain repertoires profiled. Among the eight sequenced donors, only one was HCMV-seronegative, while the other seven were HCMV-seropositive. Libraries were sequenced as 2 x 150 bp reads on Illumina HiSeq 2000/2500, MiSeq or NextSeq. All eight donors whose samples were sequenced were randomly selected healthy volunteers, three of them men and five women.

To determine HCMV serostatus, a commercial ELISA kit was used to detect HCMV-specific IgG in serum. Ficoll density gradient centrifugation was used to isolate peripheral blood mononuclear cells from blood. On the study overall, not on this receptor specifically: Those dominant clonotypes were again the most abundant among CD3+CD56-NKG2C+ cells in a handful of donors, at roughly 28.3-60.1%. Whether the expanded NKG2C-expressing T cell clones were specific for HCMV antigens was left unclear. For five or six donors, the dominant CD3+CD56+NKG2C+ clonotypes were among the top 10 CD8+ clonotypes and accounted for roughly 1.0-7.5% of CD8+ T cells.

TCRdb shows the sequencer as Illumina HiSeq 2000. 5'RACE template switching, by which a universal primer site and unique molecular identifiers were added, was used to make TCR beta cDNA libraries. Synthesis of cDNA was primed from the TCR beta constant segment and was followed by two consecutive PCR amplification steps. The paper's data handling went like this. MIGEC was used to demultiplex reads and group the reads by UMI, and MiTCR was used to assemble and quantify clonotypes. To exclude erroneous sequences, any TCR cDNA sequence not supported by at least two reads was discarded. The tcR package was used for downstream repertoire analysis, and clonotypes were matched across fractions by CDR3 nucleotide sequence plus V segment. VDJmatch was used to annotate antigen specificity against VDJdb, with one amino acid substitution in CDR3 permitted. Reads reprocessed by TCRdb are summarized as one entry per CDR3 protein sequence, and DNA is absent. The V and J calls come from TCRdb's annotation, not from the publication. This sample's clone table shows about 260,000 distinct CDR3 sequences. Around 0.37% of the sample is taken by the ten largest.

On this clonotype: Which antigen it targets is not known.

Measured from the cysteine to the phenylalanine, the CDR3 is 14 residues long. The DNA is not on file. The germline V gene (reference sequence) sets CDR1 to SGHNT and CDR2 to YYREEE. Sequencing used blood T cells: a sorted CD56 or NKG2C T cell subset, CD4+ or CD8+ T cells, or bulk PBMC T cells (not recorded which). The receptor was isolated from a man between 18 and 35 years old in good health. Donor details come from another sample of the same person, matched by shared clones. The V gene is TRBV5-4 and the J gene is TRBJ2-1; the D call of TRBD1 rests on TCRdb alone, since no DNA is present to check it. Here the CDR3 is given as CASSLGQGRNEQFF.